This TCR beta chain was found in a study of spatial heterogeneity in lung cancer. Stated time point: sample taken at primary tumor resection. Unsorted whole RNA samples from tumor, nontumor lung or frozen PBMC were sequenced. Each TCR cDNA molecule carried a unique molecular identifier. TCRdb reprocessed the 5' RACE reads via MiXCR and lists one record per CDR3 protein. This table holds tens of thousands of distinct CDR3 sequences, about an eighth found once. This clonotype was seen a handful of times. Germline V gene lookup returns CDR1 GTSNPN and CDR2 SVGIG (reference sequence). This CDR3 spans 12 amino acids. Trimming took off 5 bases at V and 7 bases at J, with 11 bases between the two ends.

The receptor comes from a male donor with early-stage non-small cell lung cancer. The chain employs TRBV30 and TRBJ2-2; no clear D. The specimen comprised PBMCs, sampled at surgery. The DNA for the CDR3 is TGTGCCTGGGGATTCGGATTCGGGGAGCTGTTTTTT. Encoded protein: CAWGFGFGELFF.